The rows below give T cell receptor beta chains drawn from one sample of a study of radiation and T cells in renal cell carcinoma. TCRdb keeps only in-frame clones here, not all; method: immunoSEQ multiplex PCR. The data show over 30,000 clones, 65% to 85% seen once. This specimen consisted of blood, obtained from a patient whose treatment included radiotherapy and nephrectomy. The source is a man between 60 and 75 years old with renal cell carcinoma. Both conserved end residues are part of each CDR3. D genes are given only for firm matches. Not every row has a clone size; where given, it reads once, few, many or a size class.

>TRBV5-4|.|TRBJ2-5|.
TGTGCCAGCAGCGGTACAGGGGGGGAAGAGACCCAGTACTTC
CASSGTGGEETQYF
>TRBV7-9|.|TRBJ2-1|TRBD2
TGTGCCAGCAGCTCCGGACTAGCGGGATTAGGTGAGCAGTTCTTC
CASSSGLAGLGEQFF
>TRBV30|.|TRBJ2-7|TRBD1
TGTGCCTGGAGACGAGGACGTTCGACAGGGGGCGGATACGAGCAGTACTTC
CAWRRGRSTGGGYEQYF
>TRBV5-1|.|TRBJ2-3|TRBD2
TGCGCCAGCAGCTTAATCTCCGGACTAGCGGGAGCAGATACGCAGTATTTT
CASSLISGLAGADTQYF
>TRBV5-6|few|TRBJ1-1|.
TGTGCCAGCAGCTTGGGACAGATTGAAGCTTTCTTT
CASSLGQIEAFF
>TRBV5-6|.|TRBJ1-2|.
TGTGCCAGCAGCCGGAGTTCCGGGTCTGGCTACACCTTC
CASSRSSGSGYTF
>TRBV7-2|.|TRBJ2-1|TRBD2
TGTGCCAGCAGCCCCGGGACTAGCGGGAGGCCGGGAGCCTACAATGAGCAGTTCTTC
CASSPGTSGRPGAYNEQFF
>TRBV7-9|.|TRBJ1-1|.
TGTGCCAGCAGCCCATGGGGTAGGGTTAACACTGAAGCTTTCTTT
CASSPWGRVNTEAFF
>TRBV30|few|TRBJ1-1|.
TGTGCCGTCGATCAGGGGTTGACTGAAGCTTTCTTT
CAVDQGLTEAFF
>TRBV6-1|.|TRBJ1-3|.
TGTGCCAGCAGTGAATCCGTTAGGGCCTCTGGAAACACCATATATTTT
CASSESVRASGNTIYF
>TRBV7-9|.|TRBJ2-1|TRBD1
TGTGCCAGCAGCCAGGGGGCTAGCAGCCATGAGCAGTTCTTC
CASSQGASSHEQFF